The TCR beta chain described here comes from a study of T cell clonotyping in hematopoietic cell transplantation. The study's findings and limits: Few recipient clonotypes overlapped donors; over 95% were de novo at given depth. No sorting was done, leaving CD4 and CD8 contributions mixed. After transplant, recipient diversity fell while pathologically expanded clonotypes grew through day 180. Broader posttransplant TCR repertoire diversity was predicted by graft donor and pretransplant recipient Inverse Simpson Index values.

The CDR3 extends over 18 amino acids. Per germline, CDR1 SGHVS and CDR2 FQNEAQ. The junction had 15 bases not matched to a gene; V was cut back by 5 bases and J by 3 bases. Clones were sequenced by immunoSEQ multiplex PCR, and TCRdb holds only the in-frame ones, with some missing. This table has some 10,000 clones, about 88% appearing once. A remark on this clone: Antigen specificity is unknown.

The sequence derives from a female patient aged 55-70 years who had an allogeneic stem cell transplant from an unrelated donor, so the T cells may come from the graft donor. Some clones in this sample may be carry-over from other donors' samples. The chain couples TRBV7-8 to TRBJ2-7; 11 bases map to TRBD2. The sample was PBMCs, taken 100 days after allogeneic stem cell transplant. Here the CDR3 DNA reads TGTGCCAGCAGCCGACTAGCGGGAAGGGGGACCGGACACTACGAGCAGTACGTC. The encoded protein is CASSRLAGRGTGHYEQYV.